This entry describes one T cell receptor beta chain. Its antigen target is currently unknown. Base qualities are not provided; no much larger clone lies one nucleotide away. Per the germline V gene (reference sequence), LNHDA is the CDR1 and SQIVND is the CDR2. The CDR3 numbers 15 residues from cysteine through phenylalanine. Only the CDR3 DNA stays, 45 bases, in frame from base 1. V gives up 5 bases and J gives up 4 bases, and the segment between their germline ends measures 15 bases. The data were obtained in a study of T cells in localized non-small cell lung cancer (dated by TCRdb to 2018 to 2021). Describing the broader study: The study analyzed T cell repertoires of hundreds of early-stage NSCLC patients, comparing tumors and uninvolved tumor-adjacent lungs. All 240 or so NSCLC patients in the cohort were treatment-naive and had localized lung tumors that were resected. NSCLC patients had a mean age of roughly 64 years, and approximately 140 were male and about a hundred female. Study-wide findings and limitations: Longer overall survival was associated with higher T cell density in blood, whereas shorter survival was associated with higher clonality in adjacent lung. A median of about 61 of the top 100 tumor clones turned up in the paired uninvolved adjacent lung, and some 27 of those clones also ranked among the top 100 of that same adjacent lung. Uninvolved tumor-adjacent lung showed the highest T cell clonality, higher than tumor, which suggests more focused antigenic responses in the uninvolved tumor-adjacent lung. Since the design was exploratory, TCR variables were selected using unadjusted p-values with no false-discovery rate correction. Because multi-region sequencing of the tumors was not done, intratumor heterogeneity could not be ruled out.

TCR beta CDR3 regions were sequenced from DNA using the immunoSEQ Assay. Regarding the original processing steps: T cell density was computed as TCR beta template counts normalized to usable DNA estimated by amplifying housekeeping genes. Richness was estimated using the preseqR package, with extrapolation to 400,000 templates for PBMC samples and to 120,000 templates for tissue samples. Clonality was defined by subtracting Pielou's evenness from one. Differential abundance testing on productive amino-acid clonotypes, with a minimum total count of 5 and an alpha of 0.1, was used to identify tissue-enriched TCRs. Repertoire overlap between compartments was quantified with the Jaccard Index and Morisita Overlap Index. GLIPH grouped TCR beta CDR3s together with public tetramer-defined viral CDR3s, and a viral motif had to include at least three viral sequences and also show V-gene enrichment. TCRdb limited this immuneACCESS table to in-frame rearrangements with V and J called. A share of clones is missing; checked studies link under half to unresolved V genes, and the rest is unexplained. D and trimming come from the DNA, and the V and J calls and clone size come from that table. In this sample the table shows 12,000 to 15,000 clones, about 92% of which occur a single time. Jointly, the top ten make up roughly 2.7% of the sample.

At diagnosis, peripheral blood, uninvolved tumor-adjacent lung and tumor were collected and stored as a combination of fresh-frozen and FFPE material. For TCR repertoire profiling, blood samples were analyzed as peripheral blood mononuclear cells. This receptor was identified in a man aged 40 to 70 with stage III lung adenocarcinoma. Specimen: peripheral blood mononuclear cells, collected before any cancer treatment. Here the chain combines TRBV19 and TRBJ2-1, with TRBD1 tentatively as D gene (8 bases match). The CDR3 protein sequence reads: CASSPNRGGYNEQFF. Read as DNA, the sequence is TGTGCCAGTAGTCCCAACAGGGGGGGATACAATGAGCAGTTCTTC.